A selection of T cell receptor beta chains follows, all from one sample in a study of cytomegalovirus exposure and HLA in healthy donors. Some clones are missing from TCRdb's copy, which holds only in-frame ones; the method was immunoSEQ multiplex PCR. The table includes over 100,000 clones, 74% detected once. The sequencing sample was made of PBMCs. These receptors were taken from a man aged 35 to 55 in good health and CMV-seropositive. Both conserved end residues are part of each CDR3. The order of the fields is J gene, clone size, V gene, CDR3 protein. Some rows mark clone size as missing; the rest say once, few, many or name a class of expanded clone.

>TRBJ2-7|many|TRBV11-3
CASSSTYRGSSYEQYF
>TRBJ2-2|-|TRBV5-1
CATSKPGTVGTGELFF
>TRBJ2-2|-|TRBV11-3
CASSLGGTSVAGELFF
>TRBJ1-1|few|TRBV19
CASRRQTNTEAFF
>TRBJ2-2|-|TRBV12-5
CASDWHGTGELFF
>TRBJ1-1|-|TRBV28
CASHGTGGRTRTEAFF
>TRBJ1-5|once|TRBV18
CASSQGQGGNQPQHF
>TRBJ1-4|-|TRBV10-3
CATKGGEKLFF
>TRBJ1-2|-|TRBV5-1
CASSLRHEASDGYTF
>TRBJ2-7|-|TRBV4-1
CASSQRGLDAIEQYF
>TRBJ2-7|-|TRBV28
CASSGTSQYEQYF
>TRBJ2-7|few|TRBV10-1
CASSEGAGALYEQYF
>TRBJ2-3|-|TRBV5-6
CASSYGLAGFTDTQYF
>TRBJ2-2|-|TRBV5-1
CASSLSVRNTGELFF
>TRBJ2-2|-|TRBV5-6
CASSFDLTGELFF
>TRBJ1-1|-|TRBV5-1
CASSSGTGGTEAFF
>TRBJ2-7|-|TRBV6-5
CASSYRRGTHEQYF
>TRBJ2-3|-|TRBV13
CASSPRTSGAPGADTQYF
>TRBJ2-1|-|TRBV5-1
CASSPGLSFGSYNEQFF
>TRBJ2-7|-|TRBV27
CASSVREAYEQYF
>TRBJ1-1|-|TRBV5-8
CASKAPQGNTEAFF
>TRBJ2-3|few|TRBV28
CASSRTGAMGVTQYF
>TRBJ2-7|-|TRBV11-3
CASSPGPGTGSYEQYF
>TRBJ1-5|once|TRBV7-6
CASSLGSGTGVGNQPQHF
>TRBJ1-2|-|TRBV29-1
CSVEDQGSNYGYTF
>TRBJ2-7|-|TRBV5-5
CASRYDRQGYYEQYF
>TRBJ1-2|-|TRBV4-2
CASSQEEGGYGYTF
>TRBJ1-3|-|TRBV6-5
CASSSQGLAGGNTIYF
>TRBJ1-2|few|TRBV29-1
CSVEDRVVYGYTF
>TRBJ1-1|few|TRBV28
CASSRATEAFF
>TRBJ1-1|-|TRBV19
CASSMGGLNTEAFF
>TRBJ2-7|-|TRBV11-2
CASSLVSLGGSDYEQYF
>TRBJ1-1|-|TRBV27
CASSLSARGNTEAFF
>TRBJ1-5|few|TRBV5-1
CASSLYRYSNQPQHF
>TRBJ2-7|-|TRBV2
CASSAGGSTSYEQYF
>TRBJ1-2|once|TRBV27
CASSLSYRTHYGYTF
>TRBJ1-6|-|TRBV2
CASSASQGVKSPLHF
>TRBJ1-1|-|TRBV28
CASSLLRNTEAFF
>TRBJ2-7|once|TRBV18
CASSSTGQSYEQYF
>TRBJ1-4|-|TRBV5-4
CASSSAGYGEKLFF
>TRBJ1-2|-|TRBV5-6
CASSLLPGQMNYGYTF
>TRBJ1-4|-|TRBV6-1
CASSDRWKLFF
>TRBJ2-7|once|TRBV18
CASSLGQPDEGRDF
>TRBJ2-7|-|TRBV11-2
CASSIASYEQYF
>TRBJ1-5|-|TRBV6-1
CASSGRNNQPQHF
>TRBJ2-1|-|TRBV11-2
CASSRGSGGSYNEQFF
>TRBJ2-5|-|TRBV7-9
CASSTGQYQETQYF
>TRBJ2-1|-|TRBV11-1
CASSPGGTGYNEQFF
>TRBJ1-3|-|TRBV9
CASSVLDRELNTIYF
>TRBJ1-2|-|TRBV28
CASSLLTQSNYGYTF
>TRBJ2-7|few|TRBV27
CASSLYSGGLTYEQYF
>TRBJ1-5|once|TRBV19
CASSIDLIGSGNQPQHF
>TRBJ2-3|-|TRBV25-1
CASSERLSGRDTQYF
>TRBJ2-7|-|TRBV5-1
CASSLRTGPGEQYF
>TRBJ1-5|-|TRBV28
CASTRGSNNQPQHF
>TRBJ2-7|-|TRBV6-1
CASSGPGAYEQYF